This TCR beta chain was recovered during a study of blood T cell repertoires in COVID-19. At the level of the study: Sample material is recorded as cDNA or gDNA derived from T cells, B-cell-depleted T cells, or PBMCs.

The table came from immunoSEQ multiplex PCR; TCRdb's copy has only in-frame clones and leaves some out. Among under 200,000 clones listed, 79% were seen once. The CDR3 is 15 residues long. Germline V gene sequence: CDR1 LGHNA, CDR2 YSLEER. Trimming removed 1 base from V and 4 bases from J; junction bases left unmatched: 4. The TCR comes from a man aged 60 to 69 with active or convalescent COVID-19. The sample comprised peripheral blood. The chain recombines TRBV4-3 with TRBJ2-5, with TRBD2 matching 9 bases. This chain's CDR3 is CASSQGAGGGETQYF. DNA of the CDR3: TGCGCCAGCAGCCAAGGCGCGGGAGGGGGAGAGACCCAGTACTTC.